What follows describes a single T cell receptor (beta chain). Its specific antigen is unknown. Base qualities are missing; no much larger clone stands one base away. The receptor library was made with the immunoSEQ multiplex PCR assay. Roughly 100,000 TCR templates per sample were assayed on the deep sequencing platform. Genomic DNA extracted from sorted T cells was the material used for TCRbeta CDR3 sequencing. Turning to the authors' computational methods: The R programming language was used for clonal analysis of TCRbeta CDR3 data. Alloreactive CD4+ and CD8+ clones were identified by comparing unstimulated samples to CFSE-low samples taken after the reaction. Alloreactive CD4+ clones were assigned to regulatory or non-regulatory origin by matching sequences to sorted unstimulated Treg and non-Treg repertoires. The table was pulled from immuneACCESS by TCRdb, which kept in-frame rearrangements only. Such tables lose some clones; where checked, under half of the loss comes from unresolved V genes, and the rest has no known cause. D and trimming come from the DNA, and the V and J calls and clone size come from that table. The table for this sample lists about 50,000 clones; about 93% of them were counted only once. The ten biggest clones cover 17% of the sample.

Sorted unstimulated T cells and proliferating T cells recovered from mixed lymphocyte reactions underwent TCRbeta CDR3 sequencing. Fresh whole blood from ten to eleven HLA-typed healthy donors served as the source for isolating PBMCs. This specimen comes from a study of siplizumab effects on memory and regulatory T cells (dated 2019 in TCRdb). Study-wide context: The study examined how the anti-CD2 antibody siplizumab affects alloreactive T-cell subsets in allogeneic mixed lymphocyte reactions built from human PBMCs. General conclusions and limits of the study: Because sequences at frequencies below about 10^-5 were poorly captured, only a minor fraction of alloreactive clones could be mapped back to unstimulated subsets. The suppressive function of proliferating Tregs from siplizumab cultures was not functionally confirmed. Siplizumab significantly lowered the cumulative frequency of alloreactive sequences that could be traced to unstimulated CD4+ memory T cells. A naive or memory phenotype could not be assigned to roughly 80-95% of proliferating CD4+ or CD8+ clones. Compared with memory T cells, unstimulated naive T cells appeared more diverse, and naive cells seemed to make a substantial contribution to the alloresponse. Of the alloreactive CD4+ clones that could be mapped, the Treg-derived share averaged roughly 73% with siplizumab compared with around 27% in control reactions.

The specimen sequenced was CD8+ T cells sorted from blood. The sequence came from a human donor in good health.

The CDR3 region reads CSVEDFLDEGGSNTGELFF. The nucleotides are TGCAGCGTTGAAGATTTTCTCGATGAAGGGGGTTCGAACACCGGGGAGCTGTTTTTT. The chain uses TRBV29-1 and TRBJ2-2, with a tentative D gene TRBD1 over 6 matching bases. V gives up 0 bases and J gives up 0 bases, and the segment between their germline ends measures 20 bases. CDR1 and CDR2, per the germline V gene, are SQVTM and ANQGSEA. The CDR3, from cysteine to phenylalanine, totals 19 residues. Only the CDR3 part of the read is kept: 57 bases, read in frame from the first base.